Presented here are 20 T cell receptor beta chains from one specimen sequenced in a study of follicular helper T cells after annual influenza vaccination. The sample's time point: 2015-2016 season, 7 days after influenza vaccination. The repertoire was sequenced with immunoSEQ multiplex PCR; TCRdb's copy has only in-frame clones and lacks some. In the table there are 4,300 or so clones, roughly four fifths of which are singletons. This material consisted of CXCR5+ CD38- circulating T follicular helper cells from blood, taken 7 days after influenza vaccination. Sample subset: circulating Tfh, non-naive CD4+CXCR5+PD-1+ (ICOS+CD38+ or ICOS-CD38-). These TCRs come from an adult who received the influenza vaccine.

This chain links TRBV28 with TRBJ2-2; 13 nucleotides agree with TRBD2. The CDR3 covers 18 residues. V dropped 6 bases and J dropped 6; count of bases not matched to a gene: 13. Germline loops: CDR1 MDHEN, CDR2 SYDVKM. The CDR3 DNA reads as TGTGCCAGCAGACCCGGACTAGCGGGAGCGATAATGGCCGGGGAGCTGTTTTTT. Protein: CASRPGLAGAIMAGELFF.

This clone was seen just once. The V call is TRBV28, the J call TRBJ1-1; 7 bases are a match to TRBD1. The CDR3 consists of 13 residues. V dropped 7 bases and J dropped 7; count of bases not matched to a gene: 9. The germline V gene has CDR1 MDHEN and CDR2 SYDVKM. In nucleotides, the CDR3 is TGTGCCAGCAAGGCAGGGGGGACGGGTGAAGCTTTCTTT. Translating gives CASKAGGTGEAFF.

The V and J genes are TRBV30 and TRBJ2-1; TRBD1 matches at 9 bases. Germline trimming cut 2 bases from V and 4 bases from J; bases unmatched to any gene: 9. Germline CDR1 is GTSNPN and CDR2 is SVGIG (reference sequence). CDR3 length: 16 amino acids. Here the CDR3 DNA reads TGTGCCTGGAGTAGAGCCGGGACAGGGATTTACAATGAGCAGTTCTTC. It codes for CAWSRAGTGIYNEQFF.

This sequence joins TRBV7-2 and TRBJ2-7, with TRBD2 matching over 10 bases. From germline, CDR1 is SGHTA and CDR2 FQGNSA. V lost 6 bases, J lost 6 bases, and 5 bases stayed unmatched. The CDR3 covers 13 residues. The CDR3 loop reads CASSSSGGPEQYF. The CDR3 DNA sequence: TGTGCCAGCAGTTCTAGCGGGGGACCCGAGCAGTACTTC.

The chain employs TRBV7-2 and TRBJ1-5; D perhaps matches TRBD1 (6 bases). CDR1 is SGHTA, CDR2 FQGNSA, per germline. The CDR3 sequence is 14 residues long. V was cut by 2 bases and J by 7 bases, with 12 bases left in between. The CDR3 DNA is TGTGCCAGCAGCTTAACAGGGACCAACCAGCCCCAGCATTTT. Protein sequence: CASSLTGTNQPQHF.

The chain links TRBV27 to TRBJ2-3; D is ambiguous. From germline, CDR1 is MNHEY and CDR2 SMNVEV (reference sequence). The CDR3 is 13 amino acids. The germline V and J ends were trimmed by 3 bases and 2 bases, with 6 bases remaining between them. The CDR3 is CASSLTATDTQYF. The DNA for the CDR3 is TGTGCCAGCAGTTTGACCGCCACAGATACGCAGTATTTT.

V usage is TRBV4-1 and J usage is TRBJ2-5; TRBD1 or TRBD2 may be the D gene (5 bases each). The germline gives CDR1 MGHRA, CDR2 YSYEKL. The CDR3 loop spans 15 amino acids. V was cut by 2 bases and J by 1 base, with 11 bases left in between. The CDR3 region is CASSQIRGPQETQYF. For the CDR3, the DNA is TGCGCCAGCAGCCAAATACGGGGCCCCCAAGAGACCCAGTACTTC.

The V call is TRBV19, the J call TRBJ1-2; TRBD1 might be the D (6 bases). The length of the CDR3 is 17 residues. Germline V gene sequence: CDR1 LNHDA, CDR2 SQIVND (reference sequence). V gave up 6 bases and J gave up 4 bases, with 24 bases separating them. The CDR3 nucleotides read TGTGCCAGTAGCACAACAACAGACAGGCCATACGGCTATGGCTACACCTTC. This translates into CASSTTTDRPYGYGYTF. The full variable domain, its missing parts supplied by reference TRBV19 and TRBJ1-2, is DGGITQSPKYLFRKEGQNVTLSCEQNLNHDAMYWYRQDPGQGLRLIYYSQIVNDFQKGDIAEGYSVSREKKESFPLTVTSAQKNPTAFYLCASSTTTDRPYGYGYTFGSGTRLTVV.

This clone has only one observation. This rearrangement joins TRBV25-1 to TRBJ1-5; 9 bases line up with TRBD1. The J segment lost 2 bases and the V segment lost 4 bases, leaving 0 bases of the junction unmatched. This CDR3 has 14 amino acids. CDR1 is MGHDK and CDR2 is SYGVNS in the germline V gene. The CDR3 DNA is TGTGCCAGCAGTGGGGACAGGGGCAATCAGCCCCAGCATTTT. The encoded protein is CASSGDRGNQPQHF.

This clone has a single count. This chain uses TRBV6-5 with TRBJ1-1; the D gene is possibly TRBD1 (5 bases). V was pared by 6 bases and J by 6 bases, with 14 bases between. The CDR3 extends over 13 amino acids. The germline V gene has CDR1 MNHEY and CDR2 SVGAGI. The CDR3 spells CASRDGGGPEAFF. The CDR3 DNA is TGTGCCAGCAGAGATGGGGGGGGTCCTGAAGCTTTCTTT.

The gene calls are TRBV6-5 and TRBJ2-1; 7 bases are shared with TRBD2. The length of the CDR3 is 12 residues. The V segment lost 5 bases and the J segment 13 bases; nucleotides outside the gene matches: 8. Germline CDR1 and CDR2: MNHEY and SVGAGI. The CDR3 is CASSGGTNIQFF. CDR3 in DNA: TGTGCCAGCAGTGGTGGGACTAACATCCAGTTCTTC.

The chain couples TRBV7-2 to TRBJ1-3; TRBD1 might be the D (6 bases). The CDR3 contains 16 residues. Trimming cost V 2 bases and J 0 bases, with 11 bases left between them. CDR1 SGHTA and CDR2 FQGNSA come from the germline V gene. CDR3 protein: CASSLSTGNSGNTIYF. In DNA, the CDR3 is TGTGCCAGCAGCTTATCAACAGGGAACTCTGGAAACACCATATATTTT.

The genes are TRBV6-5 and TRBJ1-4, with a weak D call TRBD1 (6 bases). V lost 3 bases and J lost 8, with 13 bases in between. Germline CDR1 reads MNHEY; CDR2 reads SVGAGI. The CDR3 has 14 residues. In DNA, the CDR3 is TGTGCCAGCAGTTATCAACAGGGCCGGGAAAAACTGTTTTTT. Protein product: CASSYQQGREKLFF.

The CDR3, as DNA: TGTGCCAGCACGCCGGGGGATTCACCCCTCCACTTT. Its protein product is CASTPGDSPLHF. V usage is TRBV11-2 and J usage is TRBJ1-6, with D possibly TRBD1 on 5 matching bases. This CDR3 has 12 amino acids. V shed 7 bases and J shed 8 bases, with 9 bases lying between them. From germline, CDR1 is SGHAT and CDR2 FQNNGV. Full variable domain (outside the CDR3, taken from reference TRBV11-2 and TRBJ1-6): EAGVAQSPRYKIIEKRQSVAFWCNPISGHATLYWYQQILGQGPKLLIQFQNNGVVDDSQLPKDRFSAERLKGVDSTLKIQPAKLEDSAVYLCASTPGDSPLHFGNGTRLTVT.

The J gene is TRBJ1-2, the V gene TRBV5-1; D not resolved. Germline V CDR1 and CDR2: SGHRS, YFSETQ. The V end was cut by 0 bases, the J end by 7 bases, with 16 bases between. This CDR3 contains 15 residues. Written as DNA, the CDR3 is TGCGCCAGCAGCTTGGAGGGAAACCCGGGCGGTGGCTACACCTTC. Its translation is CASSLEGNPGGGYTF.

This clone has only a few counts. The rearrangement links TRBV11-3 to TRBJ1-3; TRBD1 matches at 8 bases. Trimming at V came to 5 bases and at J to 9 bases, leaving 6 bases not matched to a gene. The CDR3 sequence is 13 residues long. Germline-derived CDR1 and CDR2 are SGHNT and YENEEA. The CDR3 DNA is TGTGCCAGCAGCCGCGGGACAGGTGGCACCATATATTTT. It encodes CASSRGTGGTIYF. The complete variable domain, with remaining parts taken from reference TRBV11-3 and TRBJ1-3, reads EAGVVQSPRYKIIEKKQPVAFWCNPISGHNTLYWYLQNLGQGPELLIRYENEEAVDDSQLPKDRFSAERLKGVDSTLKIQPAELGDSAVYLCASSRGTGGTIYFGEGSWLTVV.

This clone was counted once. The J gene is TRBJ2-3, the V gene TRBV14, with TRBD2 matching 7 bases. The CDR3 consists of 18 residues. Trimming removed 1 base from V and 4 bases from J; junction bases left unmatched: 14. Germline CDR1 reads SGHDN; CDR2 reads FVKESK. CDR3: CASSQGTRETYGADTQYF. The CDR3 coding sequence is TGTGCCAGCAGCCAAGGGACTAGGGAAACCTACGGCGCAGATACGCAGTATTTT. Based on the CDR3 plus reference TRBV14 and TRBJ2-3, the full variable domain is EAGVTQFPSHSVIEKGQTVTLRCDPISGHDNLYWYRRVMGKEIKFLLHFVKESKQDESGMPNNRFLAERTGGTYSTLKVQPAELEDSGVYFCASSQGTRETYGADTQYFGPGTRLTVL.

The chain carries TRBV27 and TRBJ1-2; 8 positions agree with TRBD1. Germline CDR1 and CDR2: MNHEY and SMNVEV (reference sequence). V lost 6 bases to trimming and J lost 7 bases; unmatched junction nucleotides: 7. This CDR3 spans 13 amino acids. This CDR3 reads CASSMTGVAGYTF. The CDR3 coding sequence is TGTGCCAGCAGCATGACAGGGGTAGCTGGCTACACCTTC.

The rearrangement uses TRBV7-9 and TRBJ2-6, with TRBD1 identical over 12 bases. V was pared by 5 bases and J by 3 bases, with 5 bases of the junction left unmatched. This CDR3 region has 17 residues. Germline CDR1 is SEHNR and CDR2 is FQNEAQ (reference sequence). The CDR3 here is CASSRGQGAGGANVLTF. In nucleotides, the CDR3 is TGTGCCAGCAGCCGGGGACAGGGGGCTGGTGGGGCCAACGTCCTGACTTTC.

The chain combines TRBV28 with TRBJ2-5; 8 nucleotides match TRBD1. Looked up from germline, CDR1 is MDHEN and CDR2 is SYDVKM. With 6 bases clipped from V and 7 bases from J, the junction kept 10 bases outside the gene matches. The CDR3 totals 14 residues. The CDR3 sequence is CASSRFQGAATQYF. DNA for the CDR3: TGTGCCAGCAGCCGATTCCAGGGGGCCGCGACCCAGTACTTC.